Reported below is one T cell receptor beta chain. Its specificity is unknown. The table came from immunoSEQ multiplex PCR; TCRdb's copy has only in-frame clones and leaves some out. The table has 8,000 to 10,000 clones, approximately 80% seen once. The entry originates in a study of tumor-infiltrating lymphocytes in localized non-small cell lung cancer. Study-wide results and limits: Not all patients were TCR sequenced, owing to tissue quantity. Immunotypes IM1 and IM2 had similar TCR-derived T-cell fractions.

The sequence was collected from a human donor with non-small cell lung cancer. Sequenced input: uninvolved lung tissue not adjacent to the tumor.

CDR3 loop: CASRSRLLSVDTQYF. CDR3 DNA: TGTGCCAGCAGGTCGCGACTACTCTCCGTAGATACGCAGTATTTT. The chain joins TRBV2 to TRBJ2-3; D is possibly TRBD2 (5 bases). This CDR3 contains 15 residues. V dropped 6 bases and J dropped 5 bases, with 18 bases sitting between them. Germline-derived CDR1 and CDR2 are SNHLY and FYNNEI.